The rows below give T cell receptor beta chains drawn from one sample of a study of shared clonotypes between healthy human individuals. This table comes from immunoSEQ multiplex PCR, and its TCRdb copy is limited to in-frame clones, with some not included. The data contain roughly 850,000 clones, roughly 96% of them singletons. Sequencing was done on a sample of naive CD8+ T cells sorted from blood. The origin of the receptors is a man aged 25 to 40 in good health. The conserved cysteine and the conserved F or W are not part of the CDR3 here.

v_gene: TRBV10-3
j_gene: TRBJ2-5
CDR3aa: AISPAPRTSGVETQY

v_gene: TRBV20-1
j_gene: TRBJ1-1
CDR3aa: SPNTEAF

v_gene: TRBV5-4
j_gene: TRBJ2-6
CDR3aa: ASSLWGGGANVLT

v_gene: TRBV21-1
j_gene: TRBJ2-7
CDR3aa: ASSKAAGKPYEQY

v_gene: TRBV7-6
j_gene: TRBJ2-7
CDR3aa: ASSLGTLGPKTYEQY

v_gene: TRBV28
j_gene: TRBJ2-7
CDR3aa: ATSSGKEVRFYEQY

v_gene: TRBV19
j_gene: TRBJ2-3
CDR3aa: ASSMVNGDTQY

v_gene: TRBV28
j_gene: TRBJ1-1
CDR3aa: ASNYLQTGFTEAF

v_gene: TRBV20-1
j_gene: TRBJ2-3
CDR3aa: SATPADTQY

v_gene: TRBV7-2
j_gene: TRBJ2-5
CDR3aa: ASSPGTSGSAFQETQY

v_gene: TRBV27
j_gene: TRBJ2-5
CDR3aa: ASSLPGETQY

v_gene: TRBV4-1
j_gene: TRBJ2-7
CDR3aa: ASSPTGGNQYEQY

v_gene: TRBV5-6
j_gene: TRBJ1-1
CDR3aa: ASSFSDRTGAEAF

v_gene: TRBV5-8
j_gene: TRBJ2-3
CDR3aa: ASSLGQGADTQY

v_gene: TRBV14
j_gene: TRBJ2-1
CDR3aa: ASSHTIWEQF

v_gene: TRBV6-5
j_gene: TRBJ2-7
CDR3aa: ASSYYRGEQY

v_gene: TRBV11-2
j_gene: TRBJ2-5
CDR3aa: ASSLVMLAGETQY

v_gene: TRBV7-2
j_gene: TRBJ2-7
CDR3aa: ASTLWGSPYEQY

v_gene: TRBV9
j_gene: TRBJ2-3
CDR3aa: ASSEGQSTDTQY

v_gene: TRBV13
j_gene: TRBJ2-1
CDR3aa: ASSSDTPTSLSYNEQF